This T cell receptor (beta chain) was captured by sequencing in a study of blood T cell repertoires in COVID-19. Study as a whole: Material from acute and convalescent COVID-19 was sourced from the United States, Italy and Spain. PBMCs, B-cell-depleted T cells, or T cells were the source of the cDNA or gDNA that made up the material.

Enrolment of Seattle patients took place during active infection, and they were followed longitudinally. Original processing notes: Amplification with reference gene primers provided the estimates of nucleated cell counts. Repertoires were generated with immunoSEQ multiplex PCR, while TCRdb's copy carries only in-frame clones and drops some. V and J calls and clone size are copied from that table; D and trimming were computed from the DNA. The table shows around 290,000 clones, with around 88% occurring only once. V lost 3 bases and J lost 6; bases outside the gene matches: 8. The CDR3 is 16 amino acids. Germline V gene sequence: CDR1 SGDLS, CDR2 YYNGEE.

Source material: peripheral blood. The V and J genes are TRBV9 and TRBJ2-3; 12 bases agree with TRBD2. This sequence was found in a woman in her 70s with COVID-19, enrolled during active disease. The CDR3 loop is CASSDELAGGEDTQYF. CDR3 coding DNA: TGTGCCAGCAGCGATGAACTAGCGGGGGGCGAGGATACGCAGTATTTT.